One T cell receptor (beta chain) is described in this entry. Original processing methods: The authors estimated nucleated cell counts from reference gene primer amplification. This table comes from immunoSEQ multiplex PCR, and its TCRdb copy is limited to in-frame clones, with some not included. V and J calls and clone size are those listed in that table; D and trimming were worked out from the DNA. This table has about 140,000 clones, about 79% appearing once. Germline CDR1 is SEHNR and CDR2 is FQNEAQ (reference sequence). The V gene end was trimmed by 5 bases and the J gene end by 4 bases; junction bases not matched to a gene: 18. The CDR3 contains 18 residues. These data belong to a study of blood T cell repertoires in COVID-19. Looking at the study overall: The samples span acute and convalescent COVID-19 from the United States, Italy and Spain. T cells, B-cell-depleted T cells, or PBMCs supplied cDNA or gDNA.

Sequences were obtained from peripheral blood. The rearrangement uses TRBV7-9 and TRBJ1-1, with 8 positions matching TRBD1. The receptor was derived from a man aged 60 to 69 with active or convalescent COVID-19. This CDR3 is CASSPMPRTGSPGTEAFF. CDR3 DNA sequence: TGTGCCAGCAGCCCGATGCCGAGGACAGGGTCACCTGGCACTGAAGCTTTCTTT.